Listed here is a single TCR beta chain. Its specificity is not known. The repertoire was sequenced with immunoSEQ multiplex PCR; TCRdb's copy has only in-frame clones and lacks some. The table shows about 45,000 clones, with roughly 82% occurring only once. The data derive from a study of memory B cells and T cells in multiple sclerosis. Germline CDR1 SGHAT, CDR2 FQNNGV. V was cut by 5 bases and J by 2 bases, with 10 bases left in between. The CDR3 is 13 residues long. Separate sequencing covered autoproliferating (CFSE-dim) and non-proliferating (CFSE-high) T cells from stimulus-free culture. Cultures began with about 4.6x10^7 CFSE-labeled PBMCs, unstimulated for 7 to 8 days, with replicate wells pooled. CFSE at roughly 0.54 uM labeled the PBMCs, which were then cultured unstimulated.

This rearrangement joins TRBV11-2 to TRBJ2-7, with D perhaps matching TRBD1 (6 bases). The sequenced sample consisted of PBMCs from blood kept in culture. The receptor's source is a human donor with multiple sclerosis. The CDR3 protein is CASSRDIAYEQYF. CDR3 nucleotides: TGTGCCAGCAGCCGGGACATCGCCTACGAGCAGTACTTC.